Shown below are 13 T cell receptor beta chains from a single sample sequenced in a study of blood T cell repertoires in COVID-19. This table comes from immunoSEQ multiplex PCR, and its TCRdb copy is limited to in-frame clones, with some not included. The sample lists around 75,000 clones; more than 70% were seen once. The sequencing sample was made of peripheral blood. The receptors here all came from a human donor in a cohort sampled during active COVID-19.

This chain links TRBV28 with TRBJ2-1, with 8 bases fitting TRBD1. Germline V CDR1 and CDR2: MDHEN, SYDVKM. V lost 8 bases to trimming and J lost 7 bases; unmatched junction nucleotides: 10. There are 14 residues in the CDR3. CDR3 sequence reads: CASDGQGGLNEQFF. The DNA of the CDR3 is TGTGCCAGCGATGGACAGGGCGGTTTGAATGAGCAGTTCTTC.

The rearrangement joins TRBV2 to TRBJ2-7; no clear D gene. Deletions cut 6 bases from V and 4 bases from J, with 7 bases between. CDR1 SNHLY and CDR2 FYNNEI come from the germline V gene. The CDR3 is 11 residues long. Here the CDR3 DNA reads TGTGCCAGCAGCCCCACTTACGAGCAGTACTTC. It is translated as CASSPTYEQYF.

The J gene is TRBJ2-7, the V gene TRBV5-1; D remains ambiguous. V lost 7 bases to trimming and J lost 9 bases, with 14 bases between them. The CDR3 covers 11 residues. Germline values: CDR1 SGHRS, CDR2 YFSETQ. As DNA, the CDR3 is TGCGCCAGCCTCAGGCAACGGTCGCAGTACGTC. Amino acid sequence: CASLRQRSQYV.

The genes are TRBV11-2 and TRBJ2-3; perhaps TRBD2 as D (6 bases). Trimming cost V 1 base and J 4 bases, with 21 bases left between them. Looked up from germline, CDR1 is SGHAT and CDR2 is FQNNGV. The CDR3 runs to 18 residues. The CDR3 loop is CASSLGQGLFPDADTQYF. The CDR3 bases are TGTGCCAGCAGCTTAGGGCAGGGACTTTTTCCTGACGCAGATACGCAGTATTTT.

The J gene is TRBJ2-6, the V gene TRBV3-1 (or the pseudogene TRBV3-2); TRBD1 matches at 10 bases. Germline values: CDR1 LGHDT, CDR2 YNNKEL (reference sequence). V was clipped by 3 bases and J by 1 base; unmatched bases: 6. The CDR3 consists of 18 residues. CDR3 in amino acids: CASSQGGQGNSGANVLTF. CDR3 bases: TGTGCCAGCAGCCAGGGGGGACAGGGGAATTCTGGGGCCAACGTCCTGACTTTC.

The V gene is TRBV5-1, the J gene TRBJ2-3; TRBD1 aligns across 9 bases. The CDR3 extends over 15 amino acids. V lost 7 bases and J lost 4; bases outside the gene matches: 10. Germline CDR1 and CDR2: SGHRS and YFSETQ. CDR3 DNA sequence: TGCGCCAGCCGCCTCGAACAGGGGGCCCCAGATACGCAGTATTTT. Translated: CASRLEQGAPDTQYF.

The rearrangement joins TRBV11-3 to TRBJ2-1; 7 bases agree with TRBD2. CDR3 length: 16 amino acids. CDR1 is SGHNT, CDR2 YENEEA, per germline. V lost 1 base, J lost 4 bases, and 7 bases stayed unmatched. CDR3 DNA: TGTGCCAGCAGCTTAGGGGCGGGAGAGGTATACAATGAGCAGTTCTTC. Translation gives CASSLGAGEVYNEQFF.

This clone was recorded a few times. CDR3 sequence reads: CASSLDQGAHEQYF. DNA for the CDR3: TGTGCCAGCAGCTTAGATCAGGGGGCTCACGAGCAGTACTTC. This chain uses TRBV7-9 with TRBJ2-7; TRBD1 matches 8 bases. Germline V lookup: CDR1 SEHNR, CDR2 FQNEAQ (reference sequence). J was trimmed by 5 bases and V by 1 base; bases with no gene match: 4. CDR3 length: 14 amino acids.

A word on this clone: Compared with germline, one end of the junction differs, possibly owing to a read error. This CDR3 reads CAGRQAAYNEQFF. The DNA of the CDR3 is TGCGCCGGCAGACAGGCAGCCTACAATGAGCAGTTCTTC. The V call is TRBV5-1, the J call TRBJ2-1; tentatively, D is TRBD1 (6 bases). Germline V CDR1 and CDR2: SGHRS, YFSETQ. The CDR3 loop spans 13 amino acids.

J is TRBJ2-3 and V is TRBV30; TRBD2 agrees at 10 bases. Looked up from germline, CDR1 is GTSNPN and CDR2 is SVGIG (reference sequence). The CDR3 is made up of 17 amino acids. The V and J ends lost 3 bases and 1 base, in that order; junction bases with no gene match: 10. In DNA, the CDR3 is TGTGCCTGGAGCTCCCTCCGGACTAGCGGCGGCACAGATACGCAGTATTTT. Its protein is CAWSSLRTSGGTDTQYF.

This chain links TRBV5-4 with TRBJ2-5, with D possibly TRBD1 on 6 matching bases. From germline, CDR1 is SGHNT and CDR2 YYREEE (reference sequence). V was shortened by 3 bases and J by 3 bases, with 6 bases between the two germline ends. The CDR3 runs to 12 residues. CDR3 sequence: CASSSGEETQYF. In DNA form, the CDR3 reads TGTGCCAGCAGCTCAGGGGAAGAGACCCAGTACTTC.

This rearrangement joins TRBV19 to TRBJ1-3; TRBD1 matches 7 bases. The length of the CDR3 is 16 residues. Trimming removed 4 bases from V and 4 bases from J; junction bases left unmatched: 10. Per germline, CDR1 LNHDA and CDR2 SQIVND (reference sequence). CDR3 DNA sequence: TGTGCCAGTAGTACGATGGGACAGTTGGGCGGAAACACCATATATTTT. As protein: CASSTMGQLGGNTIYF.

V gene TRBV7-2 combines with J gene TRBJ2-3; TRBD2 matches at 10 bases. This CDR3 is 18 amino acids long. Germline assignment: CDR1 SGHTA and CDR2 FQGNSA. After removal of 1 base from V and 4 bases from J, the junction contained 11 bases not matched to a gene. Here the CDR3 reads CASSLGDPSGGWPDTQYF. The CDR3 region has the DNA TGTGCCAGCAGCTTAGGGGATCCTAGCGGGGGATGGCCAGATACGCAGTATTTT.